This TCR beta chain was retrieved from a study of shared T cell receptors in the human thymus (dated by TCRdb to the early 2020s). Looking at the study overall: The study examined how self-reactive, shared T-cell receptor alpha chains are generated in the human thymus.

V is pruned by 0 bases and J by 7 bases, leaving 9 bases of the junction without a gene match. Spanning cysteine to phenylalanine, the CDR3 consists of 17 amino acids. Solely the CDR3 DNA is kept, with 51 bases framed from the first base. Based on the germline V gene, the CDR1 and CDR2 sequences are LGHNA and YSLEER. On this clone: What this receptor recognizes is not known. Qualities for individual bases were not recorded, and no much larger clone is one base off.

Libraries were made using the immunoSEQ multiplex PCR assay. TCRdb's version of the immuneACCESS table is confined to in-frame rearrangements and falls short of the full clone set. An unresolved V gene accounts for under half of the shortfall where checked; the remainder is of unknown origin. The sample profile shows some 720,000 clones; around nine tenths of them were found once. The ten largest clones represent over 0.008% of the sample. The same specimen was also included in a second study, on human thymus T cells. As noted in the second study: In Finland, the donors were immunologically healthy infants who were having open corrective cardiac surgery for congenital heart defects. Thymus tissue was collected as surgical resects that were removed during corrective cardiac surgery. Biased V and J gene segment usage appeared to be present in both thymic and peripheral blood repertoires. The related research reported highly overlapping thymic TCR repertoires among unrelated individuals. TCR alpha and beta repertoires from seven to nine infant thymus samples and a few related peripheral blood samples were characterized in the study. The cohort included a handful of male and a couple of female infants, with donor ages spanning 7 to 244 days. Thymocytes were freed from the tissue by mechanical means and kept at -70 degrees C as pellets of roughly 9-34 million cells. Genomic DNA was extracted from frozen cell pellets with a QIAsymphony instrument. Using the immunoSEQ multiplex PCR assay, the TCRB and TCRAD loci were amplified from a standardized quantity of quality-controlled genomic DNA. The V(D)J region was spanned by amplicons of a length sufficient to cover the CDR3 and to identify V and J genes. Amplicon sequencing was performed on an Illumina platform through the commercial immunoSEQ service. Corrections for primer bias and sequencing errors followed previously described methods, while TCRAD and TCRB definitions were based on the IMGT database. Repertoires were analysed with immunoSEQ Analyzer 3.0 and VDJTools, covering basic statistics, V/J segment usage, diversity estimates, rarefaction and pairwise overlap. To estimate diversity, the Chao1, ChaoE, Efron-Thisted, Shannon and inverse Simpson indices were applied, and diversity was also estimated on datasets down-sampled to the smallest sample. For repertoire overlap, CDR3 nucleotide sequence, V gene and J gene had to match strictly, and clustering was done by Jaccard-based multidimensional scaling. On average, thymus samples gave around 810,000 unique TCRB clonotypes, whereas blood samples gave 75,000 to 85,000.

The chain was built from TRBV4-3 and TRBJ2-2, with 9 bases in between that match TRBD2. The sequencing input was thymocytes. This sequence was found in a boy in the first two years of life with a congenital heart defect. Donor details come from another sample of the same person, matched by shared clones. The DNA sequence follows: TGCGCCAGCAGCCAAGATAAGAGGGCTAGCGGGATCGGGGAGCTGTTTTTT. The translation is CASSQDKRASGIGELFF.